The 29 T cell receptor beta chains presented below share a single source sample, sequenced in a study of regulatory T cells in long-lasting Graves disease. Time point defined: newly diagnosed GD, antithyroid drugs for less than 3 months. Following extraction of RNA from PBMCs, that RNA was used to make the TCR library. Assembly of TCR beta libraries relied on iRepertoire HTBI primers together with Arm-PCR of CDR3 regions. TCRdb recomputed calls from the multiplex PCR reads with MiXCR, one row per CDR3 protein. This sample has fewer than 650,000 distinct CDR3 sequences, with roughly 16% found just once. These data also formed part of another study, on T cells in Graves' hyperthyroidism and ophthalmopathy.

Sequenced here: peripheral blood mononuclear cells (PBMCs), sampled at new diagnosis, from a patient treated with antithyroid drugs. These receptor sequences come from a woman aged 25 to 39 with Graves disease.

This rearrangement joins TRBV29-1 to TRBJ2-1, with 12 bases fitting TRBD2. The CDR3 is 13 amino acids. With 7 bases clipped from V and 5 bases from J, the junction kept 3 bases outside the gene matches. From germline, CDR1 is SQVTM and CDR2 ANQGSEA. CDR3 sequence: CSGWTSGDNEQFF. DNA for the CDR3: TGCAGCGGATGGACTAGCGGGGACAATGAGCAGTTCTTC.

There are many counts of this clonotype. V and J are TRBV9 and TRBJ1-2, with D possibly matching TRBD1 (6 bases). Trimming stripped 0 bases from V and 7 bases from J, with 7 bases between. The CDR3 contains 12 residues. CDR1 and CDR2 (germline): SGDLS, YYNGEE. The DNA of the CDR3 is TGTGCCAGCAGCGTAGTGGGGGCTGGCTACACCTTC. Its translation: CASSVVGAGYTF.

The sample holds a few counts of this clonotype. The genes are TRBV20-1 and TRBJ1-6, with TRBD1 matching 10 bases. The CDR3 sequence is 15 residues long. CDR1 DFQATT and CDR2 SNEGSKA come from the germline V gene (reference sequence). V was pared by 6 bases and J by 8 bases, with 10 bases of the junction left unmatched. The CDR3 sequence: CSAVTGGLGYSPLHF. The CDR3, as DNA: TGCAGTGCCGTGACAGGGGGCCTTGGTTATTCACCCCTCCACTTT.

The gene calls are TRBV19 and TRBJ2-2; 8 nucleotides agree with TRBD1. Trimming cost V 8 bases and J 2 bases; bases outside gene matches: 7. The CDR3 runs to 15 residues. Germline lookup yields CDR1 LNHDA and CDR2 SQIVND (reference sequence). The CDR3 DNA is TGTGCCAGTCCCAAGACAGGGGCCAACACCGGGGAGCTGTTTTTT. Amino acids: CASPKTGANTGELFF.

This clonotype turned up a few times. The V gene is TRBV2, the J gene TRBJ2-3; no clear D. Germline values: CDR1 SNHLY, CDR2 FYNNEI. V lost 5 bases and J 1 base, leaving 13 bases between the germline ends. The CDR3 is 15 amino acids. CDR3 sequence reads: CASSYNKGGTDTQYF. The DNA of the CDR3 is TGTGCCAGCAGTTATAACAAGGGTGGCACAGATACGCAGTATTTT.

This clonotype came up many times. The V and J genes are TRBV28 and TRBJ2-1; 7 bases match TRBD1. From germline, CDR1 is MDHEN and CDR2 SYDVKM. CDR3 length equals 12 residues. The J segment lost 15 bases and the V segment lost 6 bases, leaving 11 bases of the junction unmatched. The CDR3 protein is CASREAQGWGFF. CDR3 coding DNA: TGTGCCAGCAGGGAAGCACAGGGGTGGGGGTTCTTC. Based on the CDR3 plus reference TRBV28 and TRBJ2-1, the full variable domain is DVKVTQSSRYLVKRTGEKVFLECVQDMDHENMFWYRQDPGLGLRLIYFSYDVKMKEKGDIPEGYSVSREKKERFSLILESASTNQTSMYLCASREAQGWGFFGPGTRLTVL.

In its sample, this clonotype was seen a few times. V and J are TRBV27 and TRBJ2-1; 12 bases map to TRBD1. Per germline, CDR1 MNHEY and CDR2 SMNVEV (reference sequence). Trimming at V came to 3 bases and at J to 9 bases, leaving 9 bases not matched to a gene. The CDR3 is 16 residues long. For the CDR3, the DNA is TGTGCCAGCAGTTTTACCCTCGGGACAGGGGGCGTTGAGCAGTTCTTC. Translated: CASSFTLGTGGVEQFF.

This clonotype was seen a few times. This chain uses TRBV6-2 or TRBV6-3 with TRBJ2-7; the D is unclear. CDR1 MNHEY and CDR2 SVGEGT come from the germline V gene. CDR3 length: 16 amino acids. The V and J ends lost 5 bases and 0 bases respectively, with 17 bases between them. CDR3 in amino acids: CASSDPRVIPSYEQYF. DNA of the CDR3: TGTGCCAGCAGTGACCCAAGGGTTATTCCCTCCTACGAGCAGTACTTC.

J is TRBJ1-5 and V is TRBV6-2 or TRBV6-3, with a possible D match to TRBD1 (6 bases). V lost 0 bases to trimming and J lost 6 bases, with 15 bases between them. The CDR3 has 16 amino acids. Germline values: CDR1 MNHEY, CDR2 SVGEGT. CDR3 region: CASSYSAPADSQPQHF. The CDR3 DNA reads TGTGCCAGCAGTTACTCGGCACCCGCGGACAGTCAGCCCCAGCATTTT.

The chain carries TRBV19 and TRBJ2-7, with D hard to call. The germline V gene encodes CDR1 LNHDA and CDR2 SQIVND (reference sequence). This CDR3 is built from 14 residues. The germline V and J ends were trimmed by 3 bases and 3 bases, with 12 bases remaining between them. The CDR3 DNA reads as TGTGCCAGTAGTATTGGCAGGCTCTTCTACGAGCAGTACTTC. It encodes CASSIGRLFYEQYF.

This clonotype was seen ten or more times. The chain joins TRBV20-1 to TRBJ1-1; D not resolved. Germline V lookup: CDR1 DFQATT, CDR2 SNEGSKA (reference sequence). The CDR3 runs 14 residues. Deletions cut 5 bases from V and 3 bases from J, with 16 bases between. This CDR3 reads CSAVPGDRHTEAFF. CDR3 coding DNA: TGCAGTGCTGTTCCAGGTGATCGACACACTGAAGCTTTCTTT.

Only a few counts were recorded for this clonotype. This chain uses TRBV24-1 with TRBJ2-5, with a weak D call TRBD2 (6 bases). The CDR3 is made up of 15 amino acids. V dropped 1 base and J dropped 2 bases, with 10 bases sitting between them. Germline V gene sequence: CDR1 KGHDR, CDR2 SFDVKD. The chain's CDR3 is CATSDFWRGQETQYF. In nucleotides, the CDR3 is TGTGCCACCAGTGATTTTTGGCGGGGACAAGAGACCCAGTACTTC.

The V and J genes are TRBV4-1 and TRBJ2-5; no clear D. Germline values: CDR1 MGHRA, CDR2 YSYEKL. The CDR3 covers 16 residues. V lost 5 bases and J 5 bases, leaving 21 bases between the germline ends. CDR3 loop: CASSGTPGARMETQYF. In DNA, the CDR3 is TGCGCCAGCAGCGGAACTCCCGGTGCCCGGATGGAGACCCAGTACTTC.

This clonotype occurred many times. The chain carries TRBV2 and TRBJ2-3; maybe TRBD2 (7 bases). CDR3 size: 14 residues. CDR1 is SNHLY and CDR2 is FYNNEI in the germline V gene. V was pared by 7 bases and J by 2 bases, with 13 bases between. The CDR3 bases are TGTGCCAGCATGACAGCGGGACACACAGATACGCAGTATTTT. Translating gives CASMTAGHTDTQYF.

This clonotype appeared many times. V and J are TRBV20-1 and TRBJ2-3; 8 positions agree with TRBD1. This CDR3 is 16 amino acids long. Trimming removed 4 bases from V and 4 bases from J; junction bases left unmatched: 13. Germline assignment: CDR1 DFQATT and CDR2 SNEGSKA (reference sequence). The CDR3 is CSATLSGQGLADTQYF. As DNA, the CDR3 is TGCAGTGCTACCCTCTCCGGACAGGGACTCGCAGATACGCAGTATTTT.

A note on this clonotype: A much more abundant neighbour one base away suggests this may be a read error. The chain's CDR3 is CASSVGGTSTNEKLSF. CDR3 nucleotide sequence: TGCGCCAGCAGCGTCGGAGGTACTTCAACTAATGAAAAACTGTCTTTT. This chain joins TRBV5-1 and TRBJ1-4; no reliable D call. The CDR3 extends over 16 amino acids. CDR1 SGHRS and CDR2 YFSETQ come from the germline V gene.

The CDR3 is CASSLGVPRDEQFF. The CDR3 coding sequence is TGTGCCAGCAGCTTAGGGGTTCCCAGGGATGAGCAGTTCTTC. The chain links TRBV7-2 to TRBJ2-1; possible D gene TRBD1, 5 bases. The CDR3 has 14 amino acids. V lost 1 base and J 8 bases, leaving 12 bases between the germline ends. Germline V gene data show CDR1 as SGHTA and CDR2 as FQGNSA.

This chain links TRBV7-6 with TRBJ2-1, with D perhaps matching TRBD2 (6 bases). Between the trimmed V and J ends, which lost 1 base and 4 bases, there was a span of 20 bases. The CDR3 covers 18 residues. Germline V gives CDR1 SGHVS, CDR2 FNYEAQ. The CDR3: CASSLGAKSSERYNEQFF. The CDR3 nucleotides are TGTGCCAGCAGCTTAGGGGCTAAGTCTAGCGAGCGATACAATGAGCAGTTCTTC.

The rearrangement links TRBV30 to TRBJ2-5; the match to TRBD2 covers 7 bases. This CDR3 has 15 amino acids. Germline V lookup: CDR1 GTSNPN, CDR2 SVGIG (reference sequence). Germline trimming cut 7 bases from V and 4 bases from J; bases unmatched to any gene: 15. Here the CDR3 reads CASGGSGGRSETQYF. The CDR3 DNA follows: TGTGCCTCTGGGGGTTCGGGCGGGAGATCAGAGACCCAGTACTTC.

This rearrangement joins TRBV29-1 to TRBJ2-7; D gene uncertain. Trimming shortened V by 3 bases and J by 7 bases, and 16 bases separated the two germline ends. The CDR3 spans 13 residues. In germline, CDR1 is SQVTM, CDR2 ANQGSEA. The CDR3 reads CSVDHGGPREQYF. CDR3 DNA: TGCAGCGTTGATCATGGTGGTCCGCGGGAGCAGTACTTC.

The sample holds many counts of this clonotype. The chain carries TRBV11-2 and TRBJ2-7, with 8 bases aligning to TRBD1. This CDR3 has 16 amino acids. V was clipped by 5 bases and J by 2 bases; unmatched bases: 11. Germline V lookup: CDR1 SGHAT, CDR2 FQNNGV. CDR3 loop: CASSPEGAGGAYEQYF. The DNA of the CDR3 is TGTGCCAGCAGCCCAGAGGGTGCAGGGGGCGCCTACGAGCAGTACTTC.

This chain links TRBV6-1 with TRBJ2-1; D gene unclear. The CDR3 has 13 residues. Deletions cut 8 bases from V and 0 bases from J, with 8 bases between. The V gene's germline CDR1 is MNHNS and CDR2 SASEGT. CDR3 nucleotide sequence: TGTGCCAGCCGGAGTATCTCCTACAATGAGCAGTTCTTC. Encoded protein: CASRSISYNEQFF.

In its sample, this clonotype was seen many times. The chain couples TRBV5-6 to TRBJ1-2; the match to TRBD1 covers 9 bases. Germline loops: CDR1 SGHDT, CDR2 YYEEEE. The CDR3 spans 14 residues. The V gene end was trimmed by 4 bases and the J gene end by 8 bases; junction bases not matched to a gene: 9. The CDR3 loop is CASSAWTGEGGYTF. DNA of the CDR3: TGTGCCAGCAGCGCCTGGACAGGGGAGGGAGGCTACACCTTC.

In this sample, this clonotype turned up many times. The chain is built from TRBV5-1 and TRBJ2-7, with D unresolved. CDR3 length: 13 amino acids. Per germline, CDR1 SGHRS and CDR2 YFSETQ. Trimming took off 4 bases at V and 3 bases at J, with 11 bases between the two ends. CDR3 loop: CASSNDGDYEQYF. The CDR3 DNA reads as TGCGCCAGCAGCAACGATGGGGACTACGAGCAGTACTTC.

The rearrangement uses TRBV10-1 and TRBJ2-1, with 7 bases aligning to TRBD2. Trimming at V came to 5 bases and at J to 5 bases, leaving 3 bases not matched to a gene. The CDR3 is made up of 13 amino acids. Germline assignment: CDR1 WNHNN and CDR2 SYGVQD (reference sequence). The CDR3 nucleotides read TGCGCCAGCAGTTCAGCGGGGAACAATGAGCAGTTCTTC. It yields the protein CASSSAGNNEQFF.

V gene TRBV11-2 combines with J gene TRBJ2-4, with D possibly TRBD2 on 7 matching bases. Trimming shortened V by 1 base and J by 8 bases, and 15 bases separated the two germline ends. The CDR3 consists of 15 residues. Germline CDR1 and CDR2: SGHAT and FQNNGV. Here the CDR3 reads CASSLGSGGGDIQYF. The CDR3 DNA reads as TGTGCCAGCAGCTTAGGGAGCGGAGGGGGGGACATTCAGTACTTC.

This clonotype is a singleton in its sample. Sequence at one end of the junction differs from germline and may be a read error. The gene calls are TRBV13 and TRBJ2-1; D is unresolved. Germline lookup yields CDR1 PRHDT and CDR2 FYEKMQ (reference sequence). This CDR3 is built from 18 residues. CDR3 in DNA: TGTGCCAGCAGCGAAGGTTTGGGCTTTGGACGAAGCTACAATGGGCAGTTCTTC. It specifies CASSEGLGFGRSYNGQFF.

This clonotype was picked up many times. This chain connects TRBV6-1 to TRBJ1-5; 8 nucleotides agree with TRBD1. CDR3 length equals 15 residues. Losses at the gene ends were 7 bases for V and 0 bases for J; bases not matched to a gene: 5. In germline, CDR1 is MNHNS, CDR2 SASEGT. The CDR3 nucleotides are TGTGCCAGCATAGGGACAGGCGATAGCAATCAGCCCCAGCATTTT. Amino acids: CASIGTGDSNQPQHF.

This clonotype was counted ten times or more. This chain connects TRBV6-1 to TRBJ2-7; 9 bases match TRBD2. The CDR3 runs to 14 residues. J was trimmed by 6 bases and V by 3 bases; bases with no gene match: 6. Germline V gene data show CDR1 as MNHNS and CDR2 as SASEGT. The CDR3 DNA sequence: TGTGCCAGCAGTGAGCCGGGACTAGCTGCCGAGCAGTACTTC. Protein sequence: CASSEPGLAAEQYF.